Reported below is one T cell receptor (beta chain). This entry belongs to a study of blood T cell repertoires in COVID-19. Study-level information: Samples taken during acute and convalescent COVID-19 were collected in the United States, Italy and Spain. T cells, B-cell-depleted T cells, or PBMCs provided the cDNA or gDNA that served as material.

Under the authors' procedure: Using reference gene primer amplification, nucleated cell counts were estimated. This table comes from immunoSEQ multiplex PCR, and its TCRdb copy is limited to in-frame clones, with some not included. V, J and clone size were drawn from that table, and D and trimming were deduced from the DNA. Of more than 60,000 clones listed, 75% to 95% are singletons. CDR3 length: 15 amino acids. V was trimmed by 3 bases and J by 2 bases, leaving 14 bases between them. Germline V gene lookup returns CDR1 MDHEN and CDR2 SYDVKM. This TCR was recovered from a human donor in a cohort sampled during active COVID-19. The chain joins TRBV28 to TRBJ2-7; D not certain. The sequenced sample consisted of peripheral blood. CDR3 loop: CASSFWSSLAYEQYF. CDR3 nucleotide sequence: TGTGCCAGCAGTTTTTGGTCCTCCTTAGCCTACGAGCAGTACTTC.